This TCR beta chain originates from a study of Ad26.COV2.S vaccination and SARS-CoV-2 variants. Study-wide context: As a participant in COV1001, the donor was in the Ad26.COV2.S trial arm.

Sample treatment: 19 received Ad26.COV2.S at low or high dose, single or two shots; about 5 received placebo; per-sample allocation not given. Samples were taken on day 63 after the first vaccine or placebo injection. An adult of 18-55 years in Boston served as donor. Ad26.COV2.S expressed prefusion-stabilized spike from the original Wuhan strain. The repertoire was sequenced with immunoSEQ multiplex PCR; TCRdb's copy has only in-frame clones and lacks some. Among 200,000 to 250,000 clones listed, 88% were seen once. A remark on this clone: The antigen is unknown.

General study findings and limits: Greater spike-specific TCR breadth was seen in vaccine recipients than in placebo recipients.

The V segment lost 5 bases and the J segment 5 bases; nucleotides outside the gene matches: 6. Germline CDR1 is SGHAT and CDR2 is FQNNGV. CDR3 length: 15 residues. The chain has TRBV11-2 and TRBJ2-7; 13 bases are shared with TRBD2. This receptor was obtained from a person aged 18-65 years who received the Ad26.COV2.S COVID-19 vaccine or a placebo. The specimen was peripheral blood, collected in a trial of Ad26.COV2.S vaccine versus placebo. CDR3: CASSRTSGGAHEQYF. DNA for the CDR3: TGTGCCAGCAGCCGCACTAGCGGGGGGGCCCACGAGCAGTACTTC.